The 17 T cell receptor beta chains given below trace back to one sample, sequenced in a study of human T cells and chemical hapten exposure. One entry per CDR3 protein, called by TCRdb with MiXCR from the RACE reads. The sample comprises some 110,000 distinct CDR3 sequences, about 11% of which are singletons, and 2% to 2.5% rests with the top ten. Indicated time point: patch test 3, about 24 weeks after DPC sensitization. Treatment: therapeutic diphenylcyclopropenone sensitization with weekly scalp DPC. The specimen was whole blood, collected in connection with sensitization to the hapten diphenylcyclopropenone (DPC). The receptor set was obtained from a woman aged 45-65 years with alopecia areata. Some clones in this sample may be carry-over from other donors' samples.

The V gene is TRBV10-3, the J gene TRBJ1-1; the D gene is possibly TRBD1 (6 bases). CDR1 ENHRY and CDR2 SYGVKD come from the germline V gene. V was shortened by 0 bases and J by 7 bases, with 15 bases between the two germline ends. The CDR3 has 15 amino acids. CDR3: CAISESREQGGEAFF. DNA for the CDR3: TGTGCCATCAGTGAGTCTAGGGAACAGGGAGGTGAAGCTTTCTTT.

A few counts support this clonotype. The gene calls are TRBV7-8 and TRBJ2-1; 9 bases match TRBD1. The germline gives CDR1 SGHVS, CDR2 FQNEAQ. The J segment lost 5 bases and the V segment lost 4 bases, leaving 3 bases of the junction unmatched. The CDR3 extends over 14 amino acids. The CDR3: CASSYRDRDNEQFF. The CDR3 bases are TGTGCCAGCAGCTACCGGGACAGGGACAATGAGCAGTTCTTC. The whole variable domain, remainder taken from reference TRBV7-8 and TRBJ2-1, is GAGVSQSPRYKVAKRGQDVALRCDPISGHVSLFWYQQALGQGPEFLTYFQNEAQLDKSGLPSDRFFAERPEGSVSTLKIQRTQQEDSAVYLCASSYRDRDNEQFFGPGTRLTVL.

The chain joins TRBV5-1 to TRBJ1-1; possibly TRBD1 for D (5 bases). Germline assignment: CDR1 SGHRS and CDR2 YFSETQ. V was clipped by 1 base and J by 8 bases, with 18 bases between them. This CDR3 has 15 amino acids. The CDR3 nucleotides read TGCGCCAGCAGCTTGATATGGCAGGGTGGTGAGGAAGCTTTCTTT. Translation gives CASSLIWQGGEEAFF.

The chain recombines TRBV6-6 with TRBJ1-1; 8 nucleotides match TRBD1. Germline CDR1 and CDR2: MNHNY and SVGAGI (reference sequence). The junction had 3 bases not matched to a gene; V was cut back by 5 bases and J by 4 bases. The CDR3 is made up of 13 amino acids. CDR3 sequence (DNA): TGTGCCAGCAGTCAACAGGGGGGCACTGAAGCTTTCTTT. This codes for CASSQQGGTEAFF.

The CDR3 coding sequence is TGTGCCATCAGTGACAGGGGTAAAGATACGCAGTATTTT. It encodes CAISDRGKDTQYF. The rearrangement joins TRBV10-3 to TRBJ2-3, with D possibly matching TRBD1 (6 bases). The CDR3 spans 13 residues. With 3 bases removed from V and 5 bases from J, the gap between germline ends came to 9 bases. The germline gives CDR1 ENHRY, CDR2 SYGVKD.

The CDR3 DNA reads as TGTGCCAGCGGACAGCTCATGAACACTGAAGCTTTCTTT. Translation gives CASGQLMNTEAFF. This chain joins TRBV9 and TRBJ1-1; D may be TRBD1 (6 bases). The CDR3 has 13 residues. The ends were cut back, 7 bases at V and 0 bases at J, with 10 bases in the middle. Germline CDR1 is SGDLS and CDR2 is YYNGEE.

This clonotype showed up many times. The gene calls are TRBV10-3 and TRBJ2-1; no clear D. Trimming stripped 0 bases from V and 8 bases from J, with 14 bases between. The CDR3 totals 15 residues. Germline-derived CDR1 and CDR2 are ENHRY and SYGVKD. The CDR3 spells CAISESHDGIDEQFF. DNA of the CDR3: TGTGCCATCAGTGAGTCACACGATGGGATCGATGAGCAGTTCTTC.

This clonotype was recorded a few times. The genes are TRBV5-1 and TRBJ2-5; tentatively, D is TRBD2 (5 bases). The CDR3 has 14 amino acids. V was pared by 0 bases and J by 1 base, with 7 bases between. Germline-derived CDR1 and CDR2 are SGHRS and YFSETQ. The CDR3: CASSLGAAQETQYF. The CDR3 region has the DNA TGCGCCAGCAGCTTGGGAGCGGCCCAAGAGACCCAGTACTTC.

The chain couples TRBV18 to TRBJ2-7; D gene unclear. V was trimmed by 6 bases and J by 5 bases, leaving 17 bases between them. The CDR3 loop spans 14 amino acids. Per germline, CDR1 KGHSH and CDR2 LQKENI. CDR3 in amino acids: CASSRNLGTDEQYF. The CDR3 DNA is TGTGCCAGCTCTCGTAATCTAGGTACCGACGAGCAGTACTTC.

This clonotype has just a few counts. CDR3 nucleotides: TGTGCCAGCAGTTACTCGTCAGAGAGCTCCTACGAGCAGTACTTC. This sequence encodes CASSYSSESSYEQYF. This chain joins TRBV6-2 or TRBV6-3 and TRBJ2-7; no reliable D call. The CDR3 contains 15 residues. The germline CDR1 and CDR2 sequences are MNHEY and SVGEGT. Trimming left V 0 bases short and J 0 bases short, with 9 bases between.

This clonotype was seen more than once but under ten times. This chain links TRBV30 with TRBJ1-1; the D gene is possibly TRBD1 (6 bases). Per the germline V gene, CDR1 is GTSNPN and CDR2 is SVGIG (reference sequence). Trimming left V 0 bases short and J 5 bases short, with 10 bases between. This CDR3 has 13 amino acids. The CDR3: CAWSVERGTEAFF. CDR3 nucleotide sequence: TGTGCCTGGAGTGTAGAAAGGGGGACTGAAGCTTTCTTT.

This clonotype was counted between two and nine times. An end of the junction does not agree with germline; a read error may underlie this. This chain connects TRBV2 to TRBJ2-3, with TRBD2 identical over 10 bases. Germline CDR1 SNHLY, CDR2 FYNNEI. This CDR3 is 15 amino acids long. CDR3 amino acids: CASREAGGLVDTQYF. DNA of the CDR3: TGTGCCAGCAGAGAAGCGGGGGGGCTGGTAGATACGCAGTATTTT.

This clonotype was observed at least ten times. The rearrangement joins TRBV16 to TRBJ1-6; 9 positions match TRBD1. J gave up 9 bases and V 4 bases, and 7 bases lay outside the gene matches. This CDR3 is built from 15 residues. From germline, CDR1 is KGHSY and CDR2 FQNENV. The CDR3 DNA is TGTGCCAGCAGCCTACCGGGACAGGGACGTTCACCCCTCCACTTT. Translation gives CASSLPGQGRSPLHF.

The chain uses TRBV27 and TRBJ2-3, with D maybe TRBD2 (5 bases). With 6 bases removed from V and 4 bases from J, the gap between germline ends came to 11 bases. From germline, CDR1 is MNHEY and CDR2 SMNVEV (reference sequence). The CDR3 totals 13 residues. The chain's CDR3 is CASSPAGPDTQYF. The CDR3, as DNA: TGTGCCAGCAGCCCCGCGGGTCCAGATACGCAGTATTTT.

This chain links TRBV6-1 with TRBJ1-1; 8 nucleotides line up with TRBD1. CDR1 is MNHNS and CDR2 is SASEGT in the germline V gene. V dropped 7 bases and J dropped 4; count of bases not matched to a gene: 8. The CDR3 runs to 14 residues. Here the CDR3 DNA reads TGTGCCAGCACCCTCCGACAGGGGAGCACTGAAGCTTTCTTT. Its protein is CASTLRQGSTEAFF.

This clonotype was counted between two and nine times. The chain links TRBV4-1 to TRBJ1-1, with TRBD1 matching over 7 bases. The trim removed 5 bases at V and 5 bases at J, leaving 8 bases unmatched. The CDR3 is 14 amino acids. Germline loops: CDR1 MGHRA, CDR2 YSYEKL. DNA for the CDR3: TGCGCCAGCAGCGTAAACAGGGGAGGGACTGAAGCTTTCTTT. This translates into CASSVNRGGTEAFF.

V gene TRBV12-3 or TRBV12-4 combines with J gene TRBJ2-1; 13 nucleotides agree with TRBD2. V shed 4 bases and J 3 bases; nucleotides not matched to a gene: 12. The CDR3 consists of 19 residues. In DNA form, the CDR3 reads TGTGCCAGCAGTTCTCCTGGACTAGCGGGAGAGTCCCACTACAATGAGCAGTTCTTC. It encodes CASSSPGLAGESHYNEQFF.